This TCR beta chain was recorded in a study of CD8+ T cells in alopecia areata. The wider study: Among treated patients, oral tofacitinib was administered at 5 to 10 mg twice daily.

Peripheral blood and lesional scalp punch biopsies were taken from alopecia areata patients. Extraction of RNA preceded its reverse transcription into cDNA, which served as the sequencing template. The method was immunoSEQ multiplex PCR; TCRdb's version includes in-frame clones alone and lacks a portion of them. The sample has some 56,000 clones, over 95% seen once. As to this clone: Its antigen is currently unknown.

The CDR3 extends over 16 amino acids. CDR1 and CDR2 from the germline V gene are KGHSH and LQKENI. Study-wide findings and caveats: Across lesional scalp, and particularly alopecia totalis/universalis, clonality surpassed that of normal scalp.

The chain carries TRBV18 and TRBJ2-7; TRBD2 agrees at 7 bases. The DNA matches TRBJ2-1 better at its end, which makes the J call doubtful. The sequencing used CD8+ T cells sorted from blood, collected at week 0. The TCR sequence derives from a human donor with alopecia areata. DNA for the CDR3: TGTGCCAGCTCACCAGAGAGGCCAACTAGCGTCGATGAGCAGTTCTTC. This encodes CASSPERPTSVDEQFF.